This T cell receptor (beta chain) emerged from a study of OX40 agonist ivuxolimab in advanced cancers. Study information: The dose-escalation cohort was about 80% male, with a mean age of about 58 years, ranging roughly 23 to 79.

Study results and limitations: Both CD4+ and CD8+ T cell populations in blood had undergone clonal expansion by week 6 at 0.1 to 3.0 mg/kg. Certain nonresponding patients likewise had low normalized T-cell clonal expansion.

Comment on this clone: Its cognate antigen is unknown.

V lost 5 bases and J 1 base, leaving 8 bases between the germline ends. Germline V gene lookup returns CDR1 SQVTM and CDR2 ANQGSEA. This CDR3 spans 12 amino acids. Produced via immunoSEQ multiplex PCR; TCRdb's table is partial and in-frame only. The sample carries 65,000 to 85,000 clones, roughly nine tenths recorded once. Autoimmune disease history or systemic immunosuppression barred patients. The rearrangement links TRBV29-1 to TRBJ1-1, with D unclear. Here the sequenced sample was CD4+ or CD8+ T cells sorted from blood, taken in a trial of the OX40 agonist ivuxolimab. The receptor was isolated from an adult with an advanced solid tumor such as melanoma, head and neck, liver or kidney cancer. CDR3 amino acids: CSVPGANTEAFF. CDR3 DNA: TGCAGCGTTCCAGGAGCGAACACTGAAGCTTTCTTT.